This entry concerns a single T cell receptor (beta chain). The sample holds one count of this clone. Base-call qualities are not available, and no considerably larger clone is one nucleotide away. Taken with the paper, the label for time point translates to: cells obtained before transplantation from donor or recipient. Mixed lymphocyte reactions plated 200,000 CFSE-labeled pre-transplant responders with 200,000 irradiated violet-dye-labeled stimulators and were cultured for six to seven days. After the mixed lymphocyte reaction, proliferating CD3+CD4+CFSE-low and CD3+CD8+CFSE-low responder cells were FACS-sorted on a BD Influx sorter. The data stem from a study of graft-versus-host responses after intestinal transplantation (dated by TCRdb to the early 2020s). With regard to the full study: Multivisceral, liver-intestinal, or isolated intestinal transplants were received by the recipients. Donor T cell macrochimerism was defined as a peak of at least 4% donor T cells among recipient peripheral blood mononuclear cells. Of the 20 to 25 intestinal transplant recipients enrolled in the cohort, one of whom was a retransplant, a few patients without pretransplant specimens were excluded. All recipients received anti-thymocyte globulin induction followed by maintenance tacrolimus and steroids for about three years. Graft-versus-host and host-versus-graft alloreactive T cell clones were tracked in the graft, circulation and bone marrow after intestinal transplantation using bulk TCR-beta CDR3 sequencing. Alloreactive clones were identified by sequencing pre-transplant mixed lymphocyte reaction products and comparing these products with unstimulated pre-transplant donor and recipient T cells. Rather than going through the commercial service, samples from a few later patients were sequenced in-house on an Illumina MiSeq and processed with MiXCR.

The cysteine opens and the phenylalanine closes a CDR3 of 14 amino acids. Here the CDR3 DNA is all that survives: 42 bases in frame from base 1. The germline V gene (reference sequence) gives CDR1 as LNHDA and CDR2 as SQIVND. Trimmed from V: 6 bases; trimmed from J: 3 bases; junction bases lacking a gene match: 6. The library came from the immunoSEQ multiplex PCR assay. For most patients, genomic DNA was isolated with the Qiagen DNeasy Blood and Tissue Kit and shipped frozen to Adaptive Biotechnologies for TCR sequencing. Adaptive Biotechnologies carried out high-throughput TCR-beta CDR3 sequencing of genomic DNA for most patients. On the authors' methods: Adaptive's ImmunoSEQ software supplied the TCR sequencing data for 15 to 20 patients, while MiXCR and VDJtools were used to process three other patients. To correct CD4 versus CD8 sorting errors, sequences present in both subsets at a frequency ratio below 5:1 were removed. CDR3 nucleotide sequences shared between donor and recipient were removed because their origin could not be assigned. Alloreactive clones required at least 2-fold expansion over unstimulated cells and minimum CFSE-low frequency of 0.002% (template counts) or 0.001% (read counts). Mappable clones were those detected in sequenced pre-transplant spleen, lymph node, or MLR CFSE-low populations of the donor or recipient. The cumulative frequency of alloreactive clones was calculated as a percentage of all sequences, weighted by copy number. TCRdb holds this immuneACCESS table with in-frame rearrangements only. Some clones are missing; in checked studies, unresolved V genes explain under half, and the rest has no known cause. V and J calls and clone size are those listed in that table; D and trimming were worked out from the DNA. The sample yields 20,000 or so clones; 30% to 40% were counted once. 9.2% of the sample belongs to the ten largest clones.

Results and caveats for the whole study, not just this receptor: Early after transplant, declines in HvG clones were associated with peak levels of circulating GvH clones. In patients with donor T cell macrochimerism, the allografts had high GvH to HvG T cell clonal ratios. The conclusions were limited by the relatively low number and heterogeneity of the intestinal transplant patients. GvH clones were detected in recipient bone marrow, and some appeared earlier in ileal mucosa or blood, consistent with an intestinal mucosal origin.

This clonotype originated in a human patient who received an intestinal transplant. This sequence uses TRBV19 and TRBJ2-7, with 9 central nucleotides matching TRBD1. The sample consisted of alloreactive CD8+ T cells from a mixed lymphocyte reaction culture, taken before intestinal transplant. According to the study, the label for this sample's cell subset or site signals: CFSE-low proliferating T cells sorted from approximately 6-day pre-transplant mixed lymphocyte reaction (GvH or HvG direction). The DNA is TGTGCCAGTAGCGCCGGGACAGGGAGCTACGAGCAGTACTTC. The encoded protein is CASSAGTGSYEQYF.